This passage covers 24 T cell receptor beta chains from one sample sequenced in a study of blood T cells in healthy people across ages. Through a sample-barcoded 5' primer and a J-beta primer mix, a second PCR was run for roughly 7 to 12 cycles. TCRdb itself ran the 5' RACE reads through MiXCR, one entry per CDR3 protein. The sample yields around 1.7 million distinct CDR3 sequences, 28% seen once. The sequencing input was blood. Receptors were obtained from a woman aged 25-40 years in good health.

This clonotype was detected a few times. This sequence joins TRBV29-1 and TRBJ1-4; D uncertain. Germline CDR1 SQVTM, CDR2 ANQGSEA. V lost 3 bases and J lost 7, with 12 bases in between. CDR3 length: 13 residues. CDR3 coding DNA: TGCAGCGTTGAGAGGAGGGCAGCTGAAAAACTGTTTTTT. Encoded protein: CSVERRAAEKLFF.

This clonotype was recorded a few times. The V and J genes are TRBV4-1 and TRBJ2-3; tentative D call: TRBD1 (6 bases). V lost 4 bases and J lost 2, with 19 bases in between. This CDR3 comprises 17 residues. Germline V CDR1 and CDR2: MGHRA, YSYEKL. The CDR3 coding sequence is TGCGCCAGCAGCCCTAGAGGGGGTGGGCGCTACACAGATACGCAGTATTTT. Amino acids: CASSPRGGGRYTDTQYF.

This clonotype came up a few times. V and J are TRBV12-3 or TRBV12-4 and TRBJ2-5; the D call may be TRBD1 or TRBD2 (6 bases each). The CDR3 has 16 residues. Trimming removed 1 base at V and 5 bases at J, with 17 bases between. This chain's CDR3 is CASSLGGRGRWETQYF. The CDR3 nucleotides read TGTGCCAGCAGTTTAGGGGGGCGGGGCCGGTGGGAGACCCAGTACTTC.

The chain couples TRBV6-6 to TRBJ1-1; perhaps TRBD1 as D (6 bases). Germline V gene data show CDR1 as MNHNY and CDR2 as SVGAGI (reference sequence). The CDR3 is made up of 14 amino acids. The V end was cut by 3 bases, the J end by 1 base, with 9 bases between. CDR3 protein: CASSYQQGNTEAFF. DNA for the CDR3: TGTGCCAGCAGTTATCAACAGGGGAACACTGAAGCTTTCTTT.

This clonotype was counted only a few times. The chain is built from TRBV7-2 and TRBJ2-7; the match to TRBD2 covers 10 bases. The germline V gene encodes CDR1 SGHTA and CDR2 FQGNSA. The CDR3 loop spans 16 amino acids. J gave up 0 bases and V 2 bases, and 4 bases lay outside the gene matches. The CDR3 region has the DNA TGTGCCAGCAGCTTAAGGCCTAGCGGGGGCTCCTACGAGCAGTACTTC. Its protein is CASSLRPSGGSYEQYF.

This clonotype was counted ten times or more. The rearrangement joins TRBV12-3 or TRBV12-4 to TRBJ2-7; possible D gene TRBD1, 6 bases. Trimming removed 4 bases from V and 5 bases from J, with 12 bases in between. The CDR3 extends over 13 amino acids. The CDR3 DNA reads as TGTGCCAGCAGTTCAACAGGGTCCAACGAGCAGTACTTC. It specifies CASSSTGSNEQYF.

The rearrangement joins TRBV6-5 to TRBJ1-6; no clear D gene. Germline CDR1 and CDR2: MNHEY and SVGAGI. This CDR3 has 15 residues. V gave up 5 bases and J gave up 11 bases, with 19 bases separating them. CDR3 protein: CASSSLGRAVTPLHF. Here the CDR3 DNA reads TGTGCCAGCAGTAGCCTAGGGCGGGCGGTCACACCCCTCCACTTT.

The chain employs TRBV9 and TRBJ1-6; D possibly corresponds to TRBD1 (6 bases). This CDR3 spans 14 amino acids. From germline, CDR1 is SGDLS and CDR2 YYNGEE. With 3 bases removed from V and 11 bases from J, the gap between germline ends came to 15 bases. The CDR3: CASSGGTGSTPLHF. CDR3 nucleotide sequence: TGTGCCAGCAGCGGGGGCACAGGGAGCACACCCCTCCACTTT.

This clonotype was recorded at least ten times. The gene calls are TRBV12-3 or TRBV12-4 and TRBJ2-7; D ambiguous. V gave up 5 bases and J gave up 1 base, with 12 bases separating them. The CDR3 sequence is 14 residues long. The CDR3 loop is CASSHPSRSYEQYF. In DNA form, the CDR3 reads TGTGCCAGCAGTCATCCGTCTAGGTCCTACGAGCAGTACTTC.

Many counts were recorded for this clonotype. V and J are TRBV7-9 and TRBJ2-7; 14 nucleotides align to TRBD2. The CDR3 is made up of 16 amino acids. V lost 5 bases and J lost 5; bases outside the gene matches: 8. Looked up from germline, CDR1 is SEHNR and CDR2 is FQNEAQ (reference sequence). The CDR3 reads CASSTGTSGSGDEQYF. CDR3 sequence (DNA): TGTGCCAGCAGCACCGGGACTAGCGGGAGCGGGGACGAGCAGTACTTC.

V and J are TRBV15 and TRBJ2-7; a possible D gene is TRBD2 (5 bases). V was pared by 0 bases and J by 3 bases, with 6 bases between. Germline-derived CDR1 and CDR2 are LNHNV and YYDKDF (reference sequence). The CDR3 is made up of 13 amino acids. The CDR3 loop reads CATSRERDYEQYF. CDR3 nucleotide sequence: TGTGCCACCAGCAGAGAACGGGACTACGAGCAGTACTTC.

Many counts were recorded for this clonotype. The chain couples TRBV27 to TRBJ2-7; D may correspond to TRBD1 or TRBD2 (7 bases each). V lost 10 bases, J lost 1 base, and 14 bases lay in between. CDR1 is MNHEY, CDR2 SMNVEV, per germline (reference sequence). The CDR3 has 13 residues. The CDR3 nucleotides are TGTGCCACCAGGGGGGGGATATCCTACGAGCAGTACTTC. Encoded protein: CATRGGISYEQYF.

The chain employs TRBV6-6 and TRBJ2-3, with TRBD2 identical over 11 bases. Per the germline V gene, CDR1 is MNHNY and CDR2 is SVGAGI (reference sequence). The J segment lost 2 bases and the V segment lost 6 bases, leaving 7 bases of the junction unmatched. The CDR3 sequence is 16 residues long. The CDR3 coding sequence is TGTGCCAGCAGCAAAGGGACTAGCGGATACACAGATACGCAGTATTTT. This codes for CASSKGTSGYTDTQYF.

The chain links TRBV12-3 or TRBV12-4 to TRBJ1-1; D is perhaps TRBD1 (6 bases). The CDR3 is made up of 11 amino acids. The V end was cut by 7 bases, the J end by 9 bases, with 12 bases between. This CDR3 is CASIQTGKAFF. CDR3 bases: TGTGCCAGCATCCAGACAGGAAAAGCTTTCTTT.

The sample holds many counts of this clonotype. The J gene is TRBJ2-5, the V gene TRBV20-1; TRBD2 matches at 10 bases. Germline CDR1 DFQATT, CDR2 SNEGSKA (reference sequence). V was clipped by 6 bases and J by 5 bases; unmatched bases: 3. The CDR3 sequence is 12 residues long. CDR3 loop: CSAAGLAETQYF. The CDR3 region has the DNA TGCAGTGCCGCGGGACTAGCGGAGACCCAGTACTTC.

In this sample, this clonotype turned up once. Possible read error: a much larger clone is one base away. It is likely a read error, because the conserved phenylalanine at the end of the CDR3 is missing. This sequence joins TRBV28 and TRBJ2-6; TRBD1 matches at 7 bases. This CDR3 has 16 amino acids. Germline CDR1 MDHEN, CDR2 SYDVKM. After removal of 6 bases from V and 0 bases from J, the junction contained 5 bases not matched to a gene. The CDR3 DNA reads TGTGCCAGCAGCAGGACAGGCCCCTCTGGGGCCAACGTCCTGACTGTC. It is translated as CASSRTGPSGANVLTV.

The CDR3 DNA reads TGCAGTGCCTCGAGCGAAGGCTCAGGGGGCTGGTTTGGCTATGGCTACACCTTC. Its protein product is CSASSEGSGGWFGYGYTF. This chain connects TRBV20-1 to TRBJ1-2, with 8 bases fitting TRBD1. CDR3 size: 18 residues. Per the germline V gene, CDR1 is DFQATT and CDR2 is SNEGSKA (reference sequence). With V trimmed by 6 bases and J by 4 bases, 22 bases remained unmatched.

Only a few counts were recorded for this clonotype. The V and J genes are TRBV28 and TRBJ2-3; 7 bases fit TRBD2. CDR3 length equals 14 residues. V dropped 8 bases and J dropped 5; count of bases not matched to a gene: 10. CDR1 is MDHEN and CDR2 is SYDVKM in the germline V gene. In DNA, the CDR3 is TGTGCCAGCCTCCAGGGCGGGGGATTAGATACGCAGTATTTT. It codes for CASLQGGGLDTQYF.

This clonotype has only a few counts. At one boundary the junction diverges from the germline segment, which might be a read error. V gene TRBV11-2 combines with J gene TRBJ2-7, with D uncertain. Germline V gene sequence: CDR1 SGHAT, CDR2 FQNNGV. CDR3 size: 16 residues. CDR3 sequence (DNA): TGTGCCAGCAGCATAAGTCGGGCATCCTTTTCCTACGATCAGTACTTC. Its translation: CASSISRASFSYDQYF.

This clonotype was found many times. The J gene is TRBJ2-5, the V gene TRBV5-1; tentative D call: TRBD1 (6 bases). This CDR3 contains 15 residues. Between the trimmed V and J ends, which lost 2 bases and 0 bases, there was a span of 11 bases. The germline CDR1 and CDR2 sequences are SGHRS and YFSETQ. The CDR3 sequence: CASSFSGQYQETQYF. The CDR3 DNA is TGCGCCAGCAGCTTTTCCGGACAGTACCAAGAGACCCAGTACTTC.

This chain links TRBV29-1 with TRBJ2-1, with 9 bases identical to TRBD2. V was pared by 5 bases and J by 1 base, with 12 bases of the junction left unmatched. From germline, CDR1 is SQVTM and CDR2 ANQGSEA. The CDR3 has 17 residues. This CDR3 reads CSVRTTLLAGSYNEQFF. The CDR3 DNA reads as TGCAGCGTTAGGACTACCCTCCTAGCGGGATCCTACAATGAGCAGTTCTTC.

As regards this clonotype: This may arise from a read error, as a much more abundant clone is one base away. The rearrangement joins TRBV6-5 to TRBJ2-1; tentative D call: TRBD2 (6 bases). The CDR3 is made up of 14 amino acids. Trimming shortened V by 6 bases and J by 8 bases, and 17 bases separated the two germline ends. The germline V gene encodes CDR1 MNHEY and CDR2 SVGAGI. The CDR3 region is CASRYGGTFDEQFF. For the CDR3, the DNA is TGTGCCAGCAGGTACGGGGGAACTTTCGATGAGCAGTTCTTC.

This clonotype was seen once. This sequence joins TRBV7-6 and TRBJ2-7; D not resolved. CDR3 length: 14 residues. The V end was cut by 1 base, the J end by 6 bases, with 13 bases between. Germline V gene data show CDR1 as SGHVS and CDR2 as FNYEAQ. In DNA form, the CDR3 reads TGTGCCAGCAGCTTAGGAGGTGTTACCTGCGAGCAGTACTTC. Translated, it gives CASSLGGVTCEQYF.

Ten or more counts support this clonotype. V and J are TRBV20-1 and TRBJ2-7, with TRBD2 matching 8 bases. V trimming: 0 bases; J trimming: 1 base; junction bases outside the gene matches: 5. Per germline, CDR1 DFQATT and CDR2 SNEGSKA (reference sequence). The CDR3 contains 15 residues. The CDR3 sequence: CSAREPGLDSYEQYF. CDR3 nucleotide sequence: TGCAGTGCTAGAGAACCGGGACTAGATTCCTACGAGCAGTACTTC.